This T cell receptor (beta chain) was recorded in a study of T-cell memory formation after mild COVID-19. Points from the study as a whole: Cross-reactive memory apparently joined, as some responding clones appeared in pre-infection memory. Those CD4+ clones that contracted were mainly in CM and EM (CD8+ ones in EMRA).

TCRdb analysed the 5' RACE reads with MiXCR anew, one entry per CDR3 protein. The sample yields about 180,000 distinct CDR3 sequences, about a sixth seen once. The table lists this clonotype with a few counts. Its antigen is unknown. J lost 1 base, V lost 0 bases, and 3 bases had no gene match. The CDR3 has 16 residues. From germline, CDR1 is SGHDT and CDR2 YYEEEE. The sample comprised PBMCs or a T cell subset sorted from them (not recorded which). The chain links TRBV5-6 to TRBJ2-1; the match to TRBD2 covers 8 bases. The source is an adult woman who had mild COVID-19 (a few samples of this study predate the infection). Cell type and time point are not known. The CDR3 DNA reads as TGTGCCAGCAGCTTGGAGCCGGGGGGGTCCTACAATGAGCAGTTCTTC. Amino acid sequence: CASSLEPGGSYNEQFF.